The 32 T cell receptor beta chains reported below all come from one sample, sequenced in a study of vaccination effects on CD4 cells after COVID-19. Which antigens these TCRs recognize remains unknown. Using immunoSEQ multiplex PCR, the repertoire was profiled, and TCRdb retains in-frame clones only, with some absent. The repertoire has about 45,000 clones, around 80% of them found once; the top ten carry around 28%. Sequencing was preceded by expansion of antigen-specific CD4+ T cells with viral peptide pools in the ViraFEST assay. After roughly 11 days in culture, the CD4+ T cells were isolated. Their SARS-CoV-2 infection, verified by PCR, occurred between March and December 2020. The sample consisted of CD4+ T cells from PBMCs cultured with a peptide pool, taken before COVID-19 vaccination. The source is a human donor who had a prior SARS-CoV-2 infection.

This clone was found a few times. The gene calls are TRBV5-4 and TRBJ2-1; a possible D gene is TRBD2 (7 bases). The V end was cut by 6 bases, the J end by 1 base, with 17 bases between. Germline assignment: CDR1 SGHNT and CDR2 YYREEE (reference sequence). This CDR3 contains 16 residues. This CDR3 is CASTTGGASSYNEQFF. The CDR3 DNA follows: TGTGCCAGCACCACTGGGGGGGCCTCTTCCTACAATGAGCAGTTCTTC.

The rearrangement links TRBV29-1 to TRBJ2-3; D is undetermined. The length of the CDR3 is 15 residues. V was clipped by 7 bases and J by 0 bases, with 17 bases between them. Germline CDR1 SQVTM, CDR2 ANQGSEA. CDR3 nucleotide sequence: TGCAGCGCCCATCTCGAAGTGCGGAGCACAGATACGCAGTATTTT. Residues: CSAHLEVRSTDTQYF.

The gene calls are TRBV9 and TRBJ2-5; tentative D call: TRBD1 (6 bases). The CDR3 is 13 amino acids. The ends were cut back, 1 base at V and 4 bases at J, with 8 bases in the middle. Germline CDR1 and CDR2: SGDLS and YYNGEE. The CDR3 spells CASSVRGTETQYF. The CDR3 DNA reads TGTGCCAGCAGCGTAAGGGGGACAGAGACCCAGTACTTC.

CDR3 DNA: TGTGCCAGCAACAAGCGCCGTGCGGAGACCCAGTACTTC. It yields the protein CASNKRRAETQYF. The chain joins TRBV12-3 or TRBV12-4 to TRBJ2-5, with no clear D. Trimming left V 7 bases short and J 5 bases short, with 14 bases between. CDR3 length: 13 residues.

The chain is built from TRBV11-2 and TRBJ2-2; weak D call: TRBD1 (6 bases). Trimming left V 2 bases short and J 3 bases short, with 13 bases between. Germline assignment: CDR1 SGHAT and CDR2 FQNNGV. This CDR3 spans 16 amino acids. The CDR3 sequence is CASSLFQGTDTGELFF. The CDR3 coding sequence is TGTGCCAGCAGCTTATTTCAGGGGACGGACACCGGGGAGCTGTTTTTT.

The rearrangement links TRBV2 to TRBJ2-2, with 10 bases fitting TRBD2. The CDR3 has 19 amino acids. The trim removed 0 bases at V and 7 bases at J, leaving 14 bases unmatched. Germline-derived CDR1 and CDR2 are SNHLY and FYNNEI. CDR3 in DNA: TGTGCCAGCAGTGAAGCGCTTCGTAGGCTAGCGGGAGTCGGCGGGGAGCTGTTTTTT. This translates into CASSEALRRLAGVGGELFF.

This clone was seen only a few times. This chain connects TRBV7-2 to TRBJ1-6, with D hard to call. Trimming left V 3 bases short and J 9 bases short, with 12 bases between. CDR1 is SGHTA and CDR2 is FQGNSA in the germline V gene. CDR3 length equals 14 residues. The CDR3 nucleotides read TGTGCCAGCAGCTTTGCCCAGGCCGCTTCACCCCTCCACTTT. Translating it yields CASSFAQAASPLHF. Combining the CDR3 with reference TRBV7-2 and TRBJ1-6 gives the whole variable domain GAGVSQSPSNKVTEKGKDVELRCDPISGHTALYWYRQSLGQGLEFLIYFQGNSAPDKSGLPSDRFSAERTGGSVSTLTIQRTQQEDSAVYLCASSFAQAASPLHFGNGTRLTVT.

The rearrangement uses TRBV4-2 and TRBJ1-1; D unclear. The CDR3 contains 14 residues. Germline V gene data show CDR1 as LGHNA and CDR2 as YNFKEQ. Trimming pared 3 bases from V and 6 bases from J, leaving 14 bases between. DNA of the CDR3: TGTGCCAGCAGCCAGGCAAGGGTGATCGCTGAAGCTTTCTTT. The encoded protein is CASSQARVIAEAFF.

This chain joins TRBV4-3 and TRBJ2-5; weak D call: TRBD2 (6 bases). V lost 0 bases to trimming and J lost 5 bases, with 22 bases between them. The CDR3 is 18 amino acids. CDR1 and CDR2 (germline): LGHNA, YSLEER. CDR3: CASSQEASSVGFGETQYF. The CDR3 coding sequence is TGCGCCAGCAGCCAAGAAGCCTCTAGCGTTGGGTTTGGCGAGACCCAGTACTTC.

The chain employs TRBV6-5 and TRBJ2-7; 10 nucleotides agree with TRBD2. The CDR3 is 16 amino acids. Germline-derived CDR1 and CDR2 are MNHEY and SVGAGI. The junction had 9 bases not matched to a gene; V was cut back by 4 bases and J by 3 bases. The CDR3 nucleotides are TGTGCCAGCAGTTTGACCCAGCGGGGGGGATTCTACGAGCAGTACTTC. This encodes CASSLTQRGGFYEQYF.

The chain employs TRBV2 and TRBJ1-1, with unresolved D. CDR3 size: 14 residues. Per the germline V gene, CDR1 is SNHLY and CDR2 is FYNNEI. Trimming took off 5 bases at V and 2 bases at J, with 12 bases between the two ends. For the CDR3, the DNA is TGTGCCAGCAGTAAGAGGACGGCTAACACTGAAGCTTTCTTT. Amino acids: CASSKRTANTEAFF.

The chain carries TRBV5-1 and TRBJ1-2, with 8 bases identical to TRBD1. J gave up 4 bases and V 1 base, and 9 bases lay outside the gene matches. The germline CDR1 and CDR2 sequences are SGHRS and YFSETQ. This CDR3 region has 16 residues. Here the CDR3 reads CASSLSGDRTIYGYTF. The CDR3 DNA follows: TGCGCCAGCAGCTTGTCGGGGGACAGGACGATCTATGGCTACACCTTC.

The chain couples TRBV18 to TRBJ2-1; D gene unclear. Trimming shortened V by 0 bases and J by 8 bases, and 8 bases separated the two germline ends. The CDR3 totals 13 residues. The germline CDR1 and CDR2 sequences are KGHSH and LQKENI. DNA of the CDR3: TGTGCCAGCTCACCACCCTCAGTATATGAGCAGTTCTTC. It specifies CASSPPSVYEQFF.

The rearrangement links TRBV5-6 to TRBJ1-4, with 11 nucleotides matching TRBD1. This CDR3 comprises 14 residues. V was pared by 4 bases and J by 8 bases, with 4 bases of the junction left unmatched. Germline V gene lookup returns CDR1 SGHDT and CDR2 YYEEEE. In DNA form, the CDR3 reads TGTGCCAGCAGCCGGACAGGGGGCGGAGAAAAACTGTTTTTT. This translates into CASSRTGGGEKLFF.

The chain employs TRBV5-1 and TRBJ1-3, with D tentatively TRBD1 (5 bases). The V and J ends lost 1 base and 5 bases respectively, with 16 bases between them. The length of the CDR3 is 16 residues. Germline CDR1 SGHRS, CDR2 YFSETQ. The CDR3 loop reads CASSLSVQGTRNTIYF. The CDR3 DNA is TGCGCCAGCAGCTTGAGTGTTCAGGGTACGCGAAACACCATATATTTT.

V gene TRBV6-5 combines with J gene TRBJ1-2; 9 bases align to TRBD1. The CDR3 spans 15 residues. Looked up from germline, CDR1 is MNHEY and CDR2 is SVGAGI. V lost 6 bases and J lost 2; bases outside the gene matches: 7. The DNA of the CDR3 is TGTGCCAGCAGCCGGACAGGGGCGGTGAACTATGGCTACACCTTC. It translates to CASSRTGAVNYGYTF.

This clone has just a few counts. V usage is TRBV19 and J usage is TRBJ1-5, with a weak D call TRBD1 (6 bases). This CDR3 region has 13 residues. Germline lookup yields CDR1 LNHDA and CDR2 SQIVND (reference sequence). V was clipped by 3 bases and J by 4 bases, with 7 bases between them. DNA for the CDR3: TGTGCCAGTAGTATGGACAGAAATCAGCCCCAGCATTTT. Its protein product is CASSMDRNQPQHF.

This clone is large (0.1 to 1%) within its sample. The chain couples TRBV7-2 to TRBJ2-5; D unresolved. The CDR3 sequence is 13 residues long. From germline, CDR1 is SGHTA and CDR2 FQGNSA. Trimming took 2 bases from V and 5 from J, leaving 9 bases between them. CDR3 loop: CASSLSLGETQYF. The DNA of the CDR3 is TGTGCCAGCAGCTTATCCCTGGGGGAGACCCAGTACTTC. Drawing the rest from reference TRBV7-2 and TRBJ2-5, the complete variable domain is GAGVSQSPSNKVTEKGKDVELRCDPISGHTALYWYRQSLGQGLEFLIYFQGNSAPDKSGLPSDRFSAERTGGSVSTLTIQRTQQEDSAVYLCASSLSLGETQYFGPGTRLLVL.

CDR3 bases: TGTGCCAGCAGTGAGTGGAGGGCCGGCACAGATACGCAGTATTTT. Translation: CASSEWRAGTDTQYF. This sequence joins TRBV2 and TRBJ2-3; D perhaps matches TRBD2 (6 bases). Germline assignment: CDR1 SNHLY and CDR2 FYNNEI. V was shortened by 3 bases and J by 1 base, with 11 bases between the two germline ends. The CDR3 runs 15 residues.

This clone was seen a single time. The rearrangement links TRBV9 to TRBJ2-1; 14 bases map to TRBD2. CDR1 and CDR2 from the germline V gene are SGDLS and YYNGEE. V lost 3 bases to trimming and J lost 7 bases; unmatched junction nucleotides: 9. CDR3 length: 17 amino acids. CDR3 region: CASSDTVGTSGSNEQFF. The DNA of the CDR3 is TGTGCCAGCAGCGACACCGTCGGGACTAGCGGGAGTAATGAGCAGTTCTTC.

The chain links TRBV11-3 to TRBJ1-3; TRBD1 is a possible D gene (5 bases). The CDR3 sequence is 16 residues long. V was pared by 0 bases and J by 3 bases, with 12 bases between. The germline V gene has CDR1 SGHNT and CDR2 YENEEA. The CDR3 reads CASSLDGGVYGNTIYF. The CDR3 nucleotides read TGTGCCAGCAGCTTAGATGGGGGAGTCTATGGAAACACCATATATTTT.

The chain couples TRBV7-2 to TRBJ1-2, with TRBD1 as a possible D gene (5 bases). The V end lost 3 bases, the J end lost 7 bases, and 12 bases lay between the germline ends. The CDR3 totals 13 residues. The germline gives CDR1 SGHTA, CDR2 FQGNSA. CDR3 sequence: CASSLQGLFGYTF. CDR3 in DNA: TGTGCCAGCAGCTTGCAGGGTTTATTTGGCTACACCTTC.

This chain joins TRBV7-9 and TRBJ1-6; 8 nucleotides align to TRBD1. J was trimmed by 11 bases and V by 5 bases; bases with no gene match: 5. The CDR3 is 13 residues long. The germline gives CDR1 SEHNR, CDR2 FQNEAQ (reference sequence). The CDR3 protein is CASSVTGDAPLHF. DNA of the CDR3: TGTGCCAGCAGCGTGACAGGGGACGCACCCCTCCACTTT.

V and J are TRBV18 and TRBJ1-2; 7 bases are a match to TRBD1. Losses at the gene ends were 0 bases for V and 6 bases for J; bases not matched to a gene: 10. CDR1 is KGHSH, CDR2 LQKENI, per germline. The CDR3 consists of 16 residues. This CDR3 reads CASSPPSNRGWHGYTF. The CDR3 bases are TGTGCCAGCTCACCACCCTCAAACAGGGGATGGCATGGCTACACCTTC.

The V and J genes are TRBV15 and TRBJ2-1; D gene ambiguous. Trimming pared 0 bases from V and 8 bases from J, leaving 8 bases between. CDR1 is LNHNV and CDR2 is YYDKDF in the germline V gene (reference sequence). The CDR3 runs to 13 residues. In DNA, the CDR3 is TGTGCCACCAGCAGAGACTCAAGTGATGAGCAGTTCTTC. It specifies CATSRDSSDEQFF.

The V gene is TRBV7-2, the J gene TRBJ2-7, with 8 bases matching TRBD2. In germline, CDR1 is SGHTA, CDR2 FQGNSA. The length of the CDR3 is 14 residues. The ends lost 2 bases at V and 3 bases at J; junction bases unmatched: 3. The CDR3 coding sequence is TGTGCCAGCAGCTTAATCGGGGGGGGCTACGAGCAGTACTTC. It encodes CASSLIGGGYEQYF.

The V gene is TRBV5-1, the J gene TRBJ2-2; TRBD1 aligns across 8 bases. This CDR3 region has 16 residues. Germline V CDR1 and CDR2: SGHRS, YFSETQ. Unmatched junction bases numbered 5, after V lost 1 base and J lost 3 bases. This CDR3 is CASSLLPGQDTGELFF. In DNA, the CDR3 is TGCGCCAGCAGCTTGCTACCGGGACAGGACACCGGGGAGCTGTTTTTT.

The chain links TRBV2 to TRBJ2-5; no firm D call. Trimming took off 3 bases at V and 4 bases at J, with 12 bases between the two ends. Germline values: CDR1 SNHLY, CDR2 FYNNEI. This CDR3 comprises 14 residues. This CDR3 is CASSERTPGETQYF. The CDR3 DNA is TGTGCCAGCAGTGAGCGGACGCCTGGAGAGACCCAGTACTTC.

V is TRBV5-1 and J is TRBJ2-5; a weak D match, TRBD2 (5 bases). The CDR3 consists of 18 residues. Trimming shortened V by 1 base and J by 4 bases, and 23 bases separated the two germline ends. Germline CDR1 and CDR2: SGHRS and YFSETQ. CDR3 in DNA: TGCGCCAGCAGCTTGCTACACACGCCCGCCGCCGAGGGAGAGACCCAGTACTTC. Residues: CASSLLHTPAAEGETQYF.

V usage is TRBV6-5 and J usage is TRBJ2-7, with TRBD1 as a possible D gene (7 bases). V was shortened by 4 bases and J by 6 bases, with 16 bases between the two germline ends. CDR1 and CDR2 (germline): MNHEY, SVGAGI. CDR3 length: 14 amino acids. The CDR3, as DNA: TGTGCCAGCAGTTGGACAGGAGGGACCTCCGAGCAGTACTTC. It yields the protein CASSWTGGTSEQYF.

The chain recombines TRBV7-2 with TRBJ2-7, with 10 bases lining up with TRBD2. The V gene end was trimmed by 5 bases and the J gene end by 5 bases; junction bases not matched to a gene: 15. The CDR3 spans 17 residues. CDR1 SGHTA and CDR2 FQGNSA come from the germline V gene. The CDR3 protein is CASSRGLARNLIHEQYF. The DNA for the CDR3 is TGTGCCAGCAGCCGGGGACTAGCGCGGAACCTAATCCACGAGCAGTACTTC.

This clone was seen more than once but under ten times. CDR3 in amino acids: CASSLFSLYNEQFF. DNA of the CDR3: TGTGCCAGCAGTTTATTTTCCTTGTACAATGAGCAGTTCTTC. The V gene is TRBV27, the J gene TRBJ2-1; D is unresolved. CDR1 is MNHEY, CDR2 SMNVEV, per germline (reference sequence). The V end lost 1 base, the J end lost 4 bases, and 8 bases lay between the germline ends. The CDR3 has 14 residues.